This TCR beta chain was recorded in a study of post-analysis software for immune sequencing data. Unique molecular identifiers featured in each of the TCR beta cDNA libraries. Each CDR3 protein gets one entry after TCRdb re-called the PCR reads with MiXCR. The data show roughly 800,000 distinct CDR3 sequences, roughly 27% seen once. This clonotype was counted a few times. Sequencing input: blood. The sequence came from a girl aged 10 to 17 with multiple sclerosis.

In DNA, the CDR3 is TGCAGTGCGGCCGGACAGGCCTACGAGCAGTACTTC. This sequence encodes CSAAGQAYEQYF. The rearrangement joins TRBV20-1 to TRBJ2-7; the match to TRBD1 covers 7 bases. V lost 6 bases and J lost 2; bases outside the gene matches: 4. CDR1 and CDR2 (germline): DFQATT, SNEGSKA (reference sequence). The CDR3 sequence is 12 residues long.